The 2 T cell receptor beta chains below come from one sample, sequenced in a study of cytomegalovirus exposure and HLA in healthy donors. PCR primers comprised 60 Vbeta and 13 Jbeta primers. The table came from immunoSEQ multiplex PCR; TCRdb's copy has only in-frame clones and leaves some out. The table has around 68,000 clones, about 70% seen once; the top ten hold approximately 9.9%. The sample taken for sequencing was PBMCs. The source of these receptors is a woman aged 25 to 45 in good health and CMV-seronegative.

The CDR3 spells CASSPGGAQNEQFF. In DNA, the CDR3 is TGCGCCAGCAGCCCGGGGGGGGCCCAAAATGAGCAGTTCTTC. This chain links TRBV5-1 with TRBJ2-1; 8 bases line up with TRBD2. Trimming cost V 4 bases and J 7 bases; bases outside gene matches: 7. Germline lookup yields CDR1 SGHRS and CDR2 YFSETQ. This CDR3 is 14 amino acids long.

CDR3 nucleotide sequence: TGTGCCAGCAGTGAGATCCCGGGACAGGGTAACTATGGCTACACCTTC. Translating gives CASSEIPGQGNYGYTF. J is TRBJ1-2 and V is TRBV7-9; 9 nucleotides match TRBD1. Germline assignment: CDR1 SEHNR and CDR2 FQNEAQ (reference sequence). The CDR3 length is 16 residues. J was trimmed by 1 base and V by 6 bases; bases with no gene match: 9.